This entry concerns a single T cell receptor beta chain. The target antigen is unknown. Germline V CDR1 and CDR2: SGHNT, YENEEA. The trim removed 5 bases at V and 8 bases at J, leaving 9 bases unmatched. The CDR3 loop spans 15 amino acids. The donor population consisted of healthy HIV-negative adults with no recent acute infections or vaccinations. These data originate in a study of shared clonotypes between healthy human individuals. Study results and limitations: Only blood underwent sampling, and tissue repertoires likely differ. Naive subsets, compared against memory subsets, generally had larger estimated richness values.

At a deep level, the assay was run. The table came from immunoSEQ multiplex PCR; TCRdb's copy has only in-frame clones and leaves some out. The sample includes some 2.3 million clones, approximately 93% of them seen just once. This TCR was recovered from a man aged 18 to 35 in good health. Some clones in this sample may be carry-over from other donors' samples. The specimen sequenced was naive CD4+ T cells from PBMCs. Subset given: CD45RA+ positively selected. The chain links TRBV11-3 to TRBJ2-3; TRBD1 agrees at 11 bases. The DNA of the CDR3 is TGTGCCAGCAGCATACACGGACAGGGGGCTGGTACGCAGTATTTT. Translating gives CASSIHGQGAGTQYF.